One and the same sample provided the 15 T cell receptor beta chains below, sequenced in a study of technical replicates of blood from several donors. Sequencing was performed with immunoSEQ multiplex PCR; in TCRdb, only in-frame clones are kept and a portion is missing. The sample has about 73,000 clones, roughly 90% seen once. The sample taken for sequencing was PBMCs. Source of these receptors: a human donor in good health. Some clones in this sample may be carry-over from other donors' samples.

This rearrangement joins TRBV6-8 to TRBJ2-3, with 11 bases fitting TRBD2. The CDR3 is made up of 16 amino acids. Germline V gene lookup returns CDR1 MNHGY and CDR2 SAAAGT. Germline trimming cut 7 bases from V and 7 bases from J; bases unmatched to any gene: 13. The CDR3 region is CASTIVGTSGNYTQYF. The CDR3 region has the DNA TGTGCCAGCACCATCGTAGGGACTAGCGGAAATTATACGCAGTATTTT.

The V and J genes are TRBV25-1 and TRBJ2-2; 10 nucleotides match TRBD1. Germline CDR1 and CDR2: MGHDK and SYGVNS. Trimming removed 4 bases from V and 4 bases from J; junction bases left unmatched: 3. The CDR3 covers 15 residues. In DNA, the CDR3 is TGTGCCAGCAGTGGGCGGGACAGGGGCACCGGGGAGCTGTTTTTT. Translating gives CASSGRDRGTGELFF.

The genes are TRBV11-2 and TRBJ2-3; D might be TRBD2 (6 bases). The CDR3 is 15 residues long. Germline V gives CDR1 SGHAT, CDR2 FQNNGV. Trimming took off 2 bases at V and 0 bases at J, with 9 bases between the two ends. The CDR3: CASSLLAISTDTQYF. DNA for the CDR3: TGTGCCAGCAGCTTACTAGCGATCAGCACAGATACGCAGTATTTT.

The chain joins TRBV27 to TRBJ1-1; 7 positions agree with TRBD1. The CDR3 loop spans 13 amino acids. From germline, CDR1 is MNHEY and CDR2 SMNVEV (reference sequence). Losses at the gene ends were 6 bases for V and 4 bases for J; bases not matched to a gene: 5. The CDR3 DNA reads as TGTGCCAGCAGCAACGACAGGGTCACTGAAGCTTTCTTT. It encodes CASSNDRVTEAFF.

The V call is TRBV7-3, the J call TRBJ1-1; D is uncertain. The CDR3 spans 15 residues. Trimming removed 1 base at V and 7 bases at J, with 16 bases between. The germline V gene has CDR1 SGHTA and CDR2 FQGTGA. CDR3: CASSLRGGSSSEAFF. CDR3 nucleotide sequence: TGTGCCAGCAGCTTAAGGGGAGGGTCGTCCAGTGAAGCTTTCTTT.

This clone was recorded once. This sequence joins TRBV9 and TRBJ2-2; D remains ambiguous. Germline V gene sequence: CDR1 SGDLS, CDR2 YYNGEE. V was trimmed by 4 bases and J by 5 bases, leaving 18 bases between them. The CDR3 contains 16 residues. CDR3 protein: CASSPRRGARTGELFF. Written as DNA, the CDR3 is TGTGCCAGCAGCCCACGGAGAGGCGCGAGGACCGGGGAGCTGTTTTTT.

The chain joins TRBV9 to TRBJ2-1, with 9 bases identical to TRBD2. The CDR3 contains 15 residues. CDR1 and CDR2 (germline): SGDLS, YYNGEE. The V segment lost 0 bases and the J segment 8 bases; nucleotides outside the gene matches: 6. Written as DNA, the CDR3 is TGTGCCAGCAGCGTAGATCTTAGCGGGAGCCATGAGCAGTTCTTC. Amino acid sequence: CASSVDLSGSHEQFF.

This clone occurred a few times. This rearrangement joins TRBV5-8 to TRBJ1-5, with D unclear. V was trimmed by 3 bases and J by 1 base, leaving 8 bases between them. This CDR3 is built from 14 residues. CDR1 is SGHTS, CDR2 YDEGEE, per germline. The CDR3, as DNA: TGTGCCAGCAGCTCCTTTATGAGCAATCAGCCCCAGCATTTT. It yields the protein CASSSFMSNQPQHF.

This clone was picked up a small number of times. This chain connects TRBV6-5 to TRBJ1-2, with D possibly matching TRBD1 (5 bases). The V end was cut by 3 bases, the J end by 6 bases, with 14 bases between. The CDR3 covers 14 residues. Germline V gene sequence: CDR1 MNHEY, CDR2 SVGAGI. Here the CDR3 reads CASSYSMGGDGYTF. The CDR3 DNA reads TGTGCCAGCAGTTATTCCATGGGGGGAGATGGCTACACCTTC.

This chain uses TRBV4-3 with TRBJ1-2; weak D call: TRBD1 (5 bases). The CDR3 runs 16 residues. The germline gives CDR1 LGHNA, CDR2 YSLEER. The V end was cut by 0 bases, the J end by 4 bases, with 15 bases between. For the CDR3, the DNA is TGCGCCAGCAGCCAAGATTATCGAGGAGGGGCCTATGGCTACACCTTC. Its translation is CASSQDYRGGAYGYTF.

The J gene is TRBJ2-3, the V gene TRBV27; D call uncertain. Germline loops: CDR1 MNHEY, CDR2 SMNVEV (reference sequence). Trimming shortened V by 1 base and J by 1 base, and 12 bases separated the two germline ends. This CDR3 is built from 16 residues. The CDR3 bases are TGTGCCAGCAGTTTATGGGTGACTTCTCGCACAGATACGCAGTATTTT. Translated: CASSLWVTSRTDTQYF.

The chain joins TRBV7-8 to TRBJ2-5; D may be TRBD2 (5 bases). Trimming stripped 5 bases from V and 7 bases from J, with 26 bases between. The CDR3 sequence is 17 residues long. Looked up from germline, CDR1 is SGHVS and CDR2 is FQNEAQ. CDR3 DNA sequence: TGTGCCAGCAGCCCACCGAGGGCCAGGAGCTTCGAAGGGACCCAGTACTTC. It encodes CASSPPRARSFEGTQYF.

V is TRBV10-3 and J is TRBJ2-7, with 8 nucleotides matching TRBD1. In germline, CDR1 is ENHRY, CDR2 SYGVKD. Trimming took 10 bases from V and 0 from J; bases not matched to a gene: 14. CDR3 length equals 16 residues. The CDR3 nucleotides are TGTGCCACCCGACCGCAGGACAGGGCGGGCTCCTACGAGCAGTACTTC. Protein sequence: CATRPQDRAGSYEQYF.

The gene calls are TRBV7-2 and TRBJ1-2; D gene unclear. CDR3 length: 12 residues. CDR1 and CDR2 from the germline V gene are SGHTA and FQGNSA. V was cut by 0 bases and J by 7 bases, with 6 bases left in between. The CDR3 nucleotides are TGTGCCAGCAGCTTAGCCGGGATTGGCTACACCTTC. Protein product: CASSLAGIGYTF.

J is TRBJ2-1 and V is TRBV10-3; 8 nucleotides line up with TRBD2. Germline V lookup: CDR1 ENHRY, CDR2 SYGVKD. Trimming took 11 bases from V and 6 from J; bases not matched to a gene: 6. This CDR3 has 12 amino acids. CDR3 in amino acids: CAYNAGGNEQFF. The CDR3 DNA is TGTGCCTACAATGCGGGAGGCAATGAGCAGTTCTTC.